Described below is a single T cell receptor beta chain sequence and its context. These data come from a study of blood T cell repertoires in COVID-19. Overall study: Both acute and convalescent COVID-19 samples were obtained from the United States, Italy and Spain. The cDNA or gDNA used as material had been derived from T cells, B-cell-depleted T cells, or PBMCs.

The CDR3 loop spans 15 amino acids. Germline-derived CDR1 and CDR2 are MNHEY and SMNVEV (reference sequence). Between the trimmed V and J ends, which lost 5 bases and 6 bases, there was a span of 19 bases. In the authors' methods: Quantification of nucleated cells was approximated via reference gene primer amplification. Some clones are missing from TCRdb's copy, which holds only in-frame ones; the method was immunoSEQ multiplex PCR. That table gives V, J and clone size, and the DNA gave D and trimming. Of under 200,000 clones listed, around nine tenths were seen once; the top ten hold 1.5% to 2%. This TCR was sampled from a man between 18 and 35 years old with active or convalescent COVID-19. Source material: peripheral blood. This chain links TRBV27 with TRBJ1-2; D may be TRBD1 (5 bases). CDR3 in amino acids: CASSPPGLQRDGYTF. The CDR3 nucleotides read TGTGCCAGCAGTCCCCCGGGACTCCAGCGGGATGGCTACACCTTC.